This TCR beta chain stems from a study of cytomegalovirus exposure and HLA in healthy donors. CDR1 and CDR2 from the germline V gene are SEHNR and FQNEAQ (reference sequence). The CDR3 contains 12 residues. V was shortened by 4 bases and J by 5 bases, with 8 bases between the two germline ends. General study results and limits: A few CMV-associated chains proved CMV antigen-specific in vitro. It was reportedly the case that the classifier diagnosed cytomegalovirus status with high specificity and sensitivity. The authors enumerated over 150 TCR beta chains as linked to cytomegalovirus.

This clone was seen only once. Its antigen is still unknown. Repertoires were generated with immunoSEQ multiplex PCR, while TCRdb's copy carries only in-frame clones and drops some. The sample has 100,000 to 150,000 clones; around 90% are singletons. This receptor was taken from a woman aged 18-29 years in good health and CMV-seronegative. The sequenced sample consisted of PBMCs. This chain joins TRBV7-9 and TRBJ2-5; D unresolved. The CDR3 loop reads CASSSPRETQYF. For the CDR3, the DNA is TGTGCCAGCAGCTCCCCTAGGGAGACCCAGTACTTC.